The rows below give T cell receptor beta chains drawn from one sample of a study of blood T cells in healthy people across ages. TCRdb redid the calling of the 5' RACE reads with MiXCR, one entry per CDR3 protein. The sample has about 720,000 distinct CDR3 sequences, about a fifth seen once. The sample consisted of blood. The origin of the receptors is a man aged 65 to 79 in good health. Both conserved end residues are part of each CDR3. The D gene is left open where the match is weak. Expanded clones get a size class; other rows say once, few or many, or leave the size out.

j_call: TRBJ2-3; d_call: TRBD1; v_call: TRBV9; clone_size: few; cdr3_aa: CASSAPKGGDRGLNTQYF; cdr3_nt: TGTGCCAGCAGCGCCCCAAAAGGAGGGGACAGGGGATTAAATACGCAGTATTTT
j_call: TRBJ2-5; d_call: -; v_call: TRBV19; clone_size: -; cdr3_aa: CASEDSKETQYF; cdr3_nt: TGTGCCTCAGAGGACAGTAAAGAGACCCAGTACTTC
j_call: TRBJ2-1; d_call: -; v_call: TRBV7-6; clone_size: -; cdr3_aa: CASSLTPGGETQHF; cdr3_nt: TGTGCCAGCAGCTTAACCCCCGGAGGAGAGACCCAGCACTTC
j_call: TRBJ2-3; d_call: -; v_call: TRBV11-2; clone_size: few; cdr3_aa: CASSLFVGSMADTQYF; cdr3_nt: TGTGCCAGCAGCTTGTTTGTGGGAAGCATGGCGGATACGCAGTATTTT
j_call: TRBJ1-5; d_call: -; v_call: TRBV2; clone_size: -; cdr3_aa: CASSLNGFSNQPQHF; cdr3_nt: TGTGCCAGCAGTCTCAATGGATTTAGCAATCAGCCCCAGCATTTT
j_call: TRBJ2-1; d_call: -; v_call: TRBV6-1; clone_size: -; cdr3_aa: CASRPTTYNEQFF; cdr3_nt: TGTGCCAGCAGACCGACTACCTACAATGAGCAGTTCTTC
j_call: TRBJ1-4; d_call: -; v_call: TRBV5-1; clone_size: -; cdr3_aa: CASSLVSTGTNEKLFF; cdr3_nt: TGCGCCAGCAGCTTGGTTTCGACAGGAACTAATGAAAAACTGTTTTTT
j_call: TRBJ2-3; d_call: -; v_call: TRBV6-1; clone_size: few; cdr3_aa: CASTLQVPTDTQYF; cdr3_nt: TGTGCCAGCACCTTACAGGTTCCCACAGATACGCAGTATTTT
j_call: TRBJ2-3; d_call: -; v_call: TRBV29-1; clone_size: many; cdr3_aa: CSVEDSSGTQYF; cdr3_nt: TGCAGCGTTGAAGATTCTTCCGGAACGCAGTATTTT
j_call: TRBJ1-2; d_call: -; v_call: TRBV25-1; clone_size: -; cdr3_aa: CASSEFGPVNYGYTF; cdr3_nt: TGTGCCAGCAGTGAATTTGGGCCAGTTAACTATGGCTACACCTTC
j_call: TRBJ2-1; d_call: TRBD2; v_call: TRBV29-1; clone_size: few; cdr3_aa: CSAATSGRPSYNEQFF; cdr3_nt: TGCAGCGCCGCGACTAGCGGTCGACCCTCCTACAATGAGCAGTTCTTC
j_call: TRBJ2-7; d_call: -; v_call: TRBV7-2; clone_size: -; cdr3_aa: CASVINGGPGEQYF; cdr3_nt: TGTGCCAGCGTCATTAACGGGGGCCCCGGCGAGCAGTACTTC
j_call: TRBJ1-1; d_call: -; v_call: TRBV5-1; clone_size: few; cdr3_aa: CASSRDGIEEAFF; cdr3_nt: TGCGCCAGCAGCCGGGACGGAATAGAGGAAGCTTTCTTT
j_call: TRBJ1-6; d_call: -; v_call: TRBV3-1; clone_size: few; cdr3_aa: CASSLWSGTDSPLHF; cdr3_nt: TGTGCCAGCAGCCTGTGGTCGGGGACCGATTCACCCCTCCACTTT
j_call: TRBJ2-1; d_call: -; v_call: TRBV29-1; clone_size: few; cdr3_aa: CSGWGDEQFF; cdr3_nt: TGCAGCGGTTGGGGTGATGAGCAGTTCTTC
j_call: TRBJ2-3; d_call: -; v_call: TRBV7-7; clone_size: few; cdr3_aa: CASSLAFGDTQYF; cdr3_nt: TGTGCCAGCAGCTTAGCGTTTGGGGATACGCAGTATTTT
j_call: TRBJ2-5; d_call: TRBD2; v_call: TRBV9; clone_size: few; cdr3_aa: CASSVGRRLAGEGETQYF; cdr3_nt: TGTGCCAGCAGCGTAGGAAGGAGACTAGCGGGAGAGGGGGAGACCCAGTACTTC
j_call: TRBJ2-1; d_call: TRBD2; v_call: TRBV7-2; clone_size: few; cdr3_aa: CASSFWLAADNEQFF; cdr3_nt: TGTGCCAGCAGCTTCTGGCTAGCGGCAGACAATGAGCAGTTCTTC
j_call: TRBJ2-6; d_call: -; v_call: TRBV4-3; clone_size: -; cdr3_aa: CASSQDTGANVLTF; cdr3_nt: TGCGCCAGCAGCCAAGATACTGGGGCCAACGTCCTGACTTTC
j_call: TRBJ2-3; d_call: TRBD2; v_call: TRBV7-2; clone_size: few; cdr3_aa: CASSLEVAGPTDTQYF; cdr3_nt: TGTGCCAGCAGCTTAGAAGTAGCGGGGCCCACAGATACGCAGTATTTT
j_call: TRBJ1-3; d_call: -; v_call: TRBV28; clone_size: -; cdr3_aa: CASTQGGYGNTIYF; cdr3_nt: TGTGCCAGCACCCAAGGAGGGTATGGAAACACCATATATTTT
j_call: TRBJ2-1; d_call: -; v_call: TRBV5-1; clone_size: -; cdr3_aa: CASSLDVGTPYNEQFF; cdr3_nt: TGCGCCAGCAGCTTGGACGTTGGGACACCCTACAATGAGCAGTTCTTC
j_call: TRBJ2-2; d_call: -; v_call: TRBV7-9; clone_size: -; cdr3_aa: CASSLDGFNTGELFF; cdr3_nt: TGTGCCAGCAGCTTAGATGGGTTTAACACCGGGGAGCTGTTTTTT
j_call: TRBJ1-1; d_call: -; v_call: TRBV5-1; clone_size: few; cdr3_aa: CASRYGGDTEAFF; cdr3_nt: TGCGCCAGCAGATACGGGGGCGACACTGAAGCTTTCTTT
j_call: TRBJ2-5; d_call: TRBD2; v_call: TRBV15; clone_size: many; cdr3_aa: CATSRLAGPETQYF; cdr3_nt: TGTGCCACCAGCAGACTAGCGGGGCCAGAGACCCAGTACTTC
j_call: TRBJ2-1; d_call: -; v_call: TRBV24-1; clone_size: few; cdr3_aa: CATSSPPRDEQFF; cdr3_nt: TGTGCCACCAGTAGCCCTCCGAGAGATGAGCAGTTCTTC
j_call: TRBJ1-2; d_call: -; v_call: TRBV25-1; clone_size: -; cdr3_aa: CASSPIGGGVYGYTF; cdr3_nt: TGTGCCAGCAGCCCAATTGGAGGGGGGGTCTATGGCTACACCTTC
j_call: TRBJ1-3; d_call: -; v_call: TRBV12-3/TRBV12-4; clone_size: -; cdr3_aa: CASSLVGAGLNTIYF; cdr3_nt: TGTGCCAGCAGTTTAGTAGGGGCAGGCCTAAACACCATATATTTT
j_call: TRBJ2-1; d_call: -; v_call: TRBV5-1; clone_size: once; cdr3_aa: CASKADTYNEQFF; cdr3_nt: TGCGCCAGCAAGGCAGACACATACAATGAGCAGTTCTTC
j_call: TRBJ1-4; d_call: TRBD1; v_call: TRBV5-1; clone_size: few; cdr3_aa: CASSLVSQGDEKLFF; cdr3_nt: TGCGCCAGCAGCTTGGTATCGCAGGGGGATGAAAAACTGTTTTTT
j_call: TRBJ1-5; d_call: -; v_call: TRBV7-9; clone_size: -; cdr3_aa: CASGAGMDQPQHF; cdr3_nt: TGTGCCAGCGGCGCGGGGATGGACCAGCCCCAGCATTTT
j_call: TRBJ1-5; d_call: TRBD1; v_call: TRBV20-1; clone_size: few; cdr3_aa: CSARGGGAGNSNQPQHF; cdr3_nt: TGCAGTGCTAGAGGAGGGGGCGCAGGGAATAGCAATCAGCCCCAGCATTTT
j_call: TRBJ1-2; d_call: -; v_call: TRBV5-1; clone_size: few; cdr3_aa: CASSLARDLGYTF; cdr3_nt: TGCGCCAGCAGCTTGGCCCGGGACCTCGGCTACACCTTC
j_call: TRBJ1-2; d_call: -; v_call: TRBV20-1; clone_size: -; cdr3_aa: CSASREPLNGYTF; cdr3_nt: TGCAGTGCTAGCCGGGAGCCTCTAAATGGCTACACCTTC
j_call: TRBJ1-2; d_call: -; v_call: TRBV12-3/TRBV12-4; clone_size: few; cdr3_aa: CASRANRDGYTF; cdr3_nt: TGTGCCAGCAGAGCCAACAGGGATGGCTACACCTTC
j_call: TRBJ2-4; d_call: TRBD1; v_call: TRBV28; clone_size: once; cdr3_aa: CASRPLKSTGYGNILYF; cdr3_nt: TGTGCCAGCAGGCCACTTAAATCGACAGGGTACGGAAACATTCTGTACTTC
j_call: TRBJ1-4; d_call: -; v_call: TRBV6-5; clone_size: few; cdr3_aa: CASSSGHGEKLFF; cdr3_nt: TGTGCCAGCAGTTCGGGACATGGGGAAAAACTGTTTTTT
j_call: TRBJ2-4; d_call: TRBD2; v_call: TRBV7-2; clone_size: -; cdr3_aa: CASSPQVRGRAQNIQYF; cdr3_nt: TGTGCCAGCAGCCCCCAGGTTCGGGGGAGGGCCCAAAACATTCAGTACTTC
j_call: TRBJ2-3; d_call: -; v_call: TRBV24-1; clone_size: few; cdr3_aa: CATREGYTDTQYF; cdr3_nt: TGTGCCACCAGGGAGGGGTACACAGATACGCAGTATTTT
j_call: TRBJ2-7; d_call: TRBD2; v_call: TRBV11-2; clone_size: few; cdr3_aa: CASSLGTSINSYEQYF; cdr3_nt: TGTGCCAGCAGCTTAGGGACTAGTATAAACTCCTACGAGCAGTACTTC
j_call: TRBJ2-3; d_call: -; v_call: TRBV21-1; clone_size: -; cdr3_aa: CASSKALWDPRTDTQYF; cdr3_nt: TGTGCCAGCAGCAAAGCGCTTTGGGACCCCCGCACAGATACGCAGTATTTT
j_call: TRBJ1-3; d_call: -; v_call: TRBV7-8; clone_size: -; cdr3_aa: CASSYGQPGNTIYF; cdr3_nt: TGTGCCAGCAGCTACGGACAGCCTGGAAACACCATATATTTT
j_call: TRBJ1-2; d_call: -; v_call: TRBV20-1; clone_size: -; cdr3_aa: CSAQAGAKVHGYTF; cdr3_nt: TGCAGTGCGCAGGCTGGGGCGAAGGTGCATGGCTACACCTTC
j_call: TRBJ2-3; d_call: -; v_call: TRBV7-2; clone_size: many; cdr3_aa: CASSLAGLPPPDTQYF; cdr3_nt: TGTGCCAGCAGCTTAGCCGGACTCCCCCCCCCAGATACGCAGTATTTT
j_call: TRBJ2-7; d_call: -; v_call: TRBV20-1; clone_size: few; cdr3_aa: CSARDLGGRGYEQYF; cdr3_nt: TGCAGTGCTAGAGATCTAGGGGGACGGGGCTACGAGCAGTACTTC
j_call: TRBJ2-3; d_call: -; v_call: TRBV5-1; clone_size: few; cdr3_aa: CASSLATGEADTQYF; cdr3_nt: TGCGCCAGCAGCTTGGCCACGGGAGAAGCAGATACGCAGTATTTT
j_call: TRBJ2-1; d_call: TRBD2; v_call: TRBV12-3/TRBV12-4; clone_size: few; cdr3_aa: CASSYFPTSGRPGDEQFF; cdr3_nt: TGTGCCAGCAGCTACTTTCCGACTAGCGGGAGGCCGGGGGATGAGCAGTTCTTC
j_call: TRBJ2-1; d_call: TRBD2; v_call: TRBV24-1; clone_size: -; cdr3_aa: CATSLGGLASYNEQFF; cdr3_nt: TGTGCCACCAGCCTTGGTGGACTAGCTTCCTACAATGAGCAGTTCTTC
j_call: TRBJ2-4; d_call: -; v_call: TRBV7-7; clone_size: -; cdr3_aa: CAQGGKNIQYF; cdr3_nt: TGTGCCCAAGGGGGGAAAAACATTCAGTACTTC
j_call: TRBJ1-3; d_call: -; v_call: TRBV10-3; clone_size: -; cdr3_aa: CAISTANTIYF; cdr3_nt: TGTGCCATCAGTACCGCGAACACCATATATTTT
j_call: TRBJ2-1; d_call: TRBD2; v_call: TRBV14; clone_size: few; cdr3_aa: CASSQGAGLEQFF; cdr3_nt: TGTGCCAGCAGCCAAGGAGCGGGGCTTGAGCAGTTCTTC